This T cell receptor beta chain was captured in a study of shared clonotypes between healthy human individuals. The CDR3 is 15 amino acids. Looked up from germline, CDR1 is SGDLS and CDR2 is YYNGEE. V gave up 0 bases and J gave up 4 bases, with 10 bases separating them. Naive CD8 cells, CD45RO-negative and positively selected for CCR7, excluded terminally differentiated effector memory CD45RA+ cells. Turning to this clone: Its antigen is unidentified.

Produced via immunoSEQ multiplex PCR; TCRdb's table is partial and in-frame only. Found here are around 2,000,000 clones, more than 85% of them singletons; the top ten hold roughly 1.8%. Study results and caveats: Rarefaction indicated that sorted-subset sequencing remained incomplete although depth was large. Since donors were few, the genetic and exposure-history diversity represented was limited. Tissue TCR repertoires likely differ from these blood-only repertoires.

The receptor's source is a man aged 18 to 30 in good health. Some clones in this sample may be carry-over from other donors' samples. This rearrangement joins TRBV9 to TRBJ1-4; D ambiguous. Material for sequencing was naive CD8+ T cells from PBMCs. CDR3 amino acids: CASSVGAAINEKLFF. CDR3 coding DNA: TGTGCCAGCAGCGTAGGTGCAGCGATTAATGAAAAACTGTTTTTT.